A selection of T cell receptor beta chains follows, all from one sample in a study of control samples from healthy donors and cancer patients. Profiling relied on immunoSEQ multiplex PCR, and the TCRdb table lists in-frame clones only, not all of them. Found here are around 100,000 clones, around 88% of them singletons; the top ten hold approximately 8.3%. Material for sequencing was blood. The source is a man aged 25-45 years in good health. CDR3s include the opening cysteine and the closing phenylalanine or tryptophan. The D gene is left open where the match is weak. Clone size is given for some rows only: seen once, a few or many times, or a class if the clone is expanded.

CDR3aa	CDR3nt	j_gene	d_gene	abundance	v_gene
CASSENILVLGGAPNTGELFF	TGTGCCAGCAGTGAAAATATACTGGTCTTAGGCGGGGCCCCGAACACCGGGGAGCTGTTTTTT	TRBJ2-2	-	-	TRBV6-1
CASSRPGLALNEQFF	TGTGCCAGCAGCAGACCGGGACTAGCGCTTAATGAGCAGTTCTTC	TRBJ2-1	TRBD2	-	TRBV6-2/TRBV6-3
CASRPTENYGYTF	TGTGCCAGCAGACCGACGGAAAACTATGGCTACACCTTC	TRBJ1-2	-	few	TRBV6-5
CASSYSRDSPNYGYTF	TGTGCCAGCAGTTACTCGAGAGACAGCCCTAACTATGGCTACACCTTC	TRBJ1-2	-	once	TRBV6-6
CASTQGREGTEAFF	TGTGCCAGCACCCAAGGGAGGGAGGGCACTGAAGCTTTCTTT	TRBJ1-1	-	-	TRBV2
CASSQEGETSGCLGGQYF	TGCGCCAGCAGCCAAGAGGGGGAGACTAGCGGGTGCTTGGGTGGGCAGTATTTT	TRBJ2-3	TRBD2	-	TRBV4-1
CASSLDLDKGSYGYTF	TGCGCCAGCAGCTTGGACTTGGACAAGGGCTCCTATGGCTACACCTTC	TRBJ1-2	-	-	TRBV5-1
CASSYQQIRETQYF	TGTGCCAGCAGTTACCAACAGATTCGAGAGACCCAGTACTTC	TRBJ2-5	-	-	TRBV6-6
CASSGGFAGYTF	TGTGCCAGCTCGGGCGGTTTCGCTGGCTACACCTTC	TRBJ1-2	-	-	TRBV25-1
CASSRDRVQPQHF	TGTGCCAGCAGTAGGGACAGGGTTCAGCCCCAGCATTTT	TRBJ1-5	TRBD1	-	TRBV6-5
CASSLWTLRLGDYNEQFF	TGTGCCAGCAGCCTTTGGACACTCAGATTAGGGGATTACAATGAGCAGTTCTTC	TRBJ2-1	-	-	TRBV11-2
CASRSSSGELFF	TGCGCCAGCAGGAGTTCGTCCGGGGAGCTGTTTTTT	TRBJ2-2	-	-	TRBV10-1
CASSQAGSTDTQYF	TGTGCCAGCAGCCAAGCGGGGAGCACAGATACGCAGTATTTT	TRBJ2-3	-	-	TRBV3-1/TRBV3-2
CASSRENEQFF	TGTGCCAGCAGCCGAGAAAATGAGCAGTTCTTC	TRBJ2-1	-	-	TRBV6-6
CASSYSIRGRETQYF	TGTGCCAGCAGTTACTCGATCAGGGGGCGAGAGACCCAGTACTTC	TRBJ2-5	TRBD1	-	TRBV6-2/TRBV6-3
CASITDRGTDTQYF	TGTGCCAGCATCACCGACAGGGGGACAGATACGCAGTATTTT	TRBJ2-3	TRBD1	-	TRBV28
CASSLGALDRGGGQETQYF	TGTGCCAGCAGTTTAGGGGCCCTCGACAGGGGAGGGGGTCAAGAGACCCAGTACTTC	TRBJ2-5	-	-	TRBV27
CASSYSEGVTEAFF	TGTGCCAGCAGTTACTCTGAGGGCGTAACTGAAGCTTTCTTT	TRBJ1-1	-	-	TRBV6-5
CASSLTGLSYEQYF	TGTGCCAGCAGCTTGACAGGCCTCTCCTACGAGCAGTACTTC	TRBJ2-7	-	-	TRBV11-2
CASSYGAPPEAFF	TGTGCCAGCAGTTACGGGGCACCCCCTGAAGCTTTCTTT	TRBJ1-1	-	-	TRBV6-5
CASSDPRGPGNWQTQYF	TGTGCCAGCAGTGATCCCCGGGGACCAGGGAATTGGCAGACCCAGTACTTC	TRBJ2-5	-	-	TRBV25-1
CASSFPTSGLNEQFF	TGTGCCAGCAGTTTCCCTACCTCGGGCCTCAATGAGCAGTTCTTC	TRBJ2-1	-	-	TRBV27
CVTPIDRYNSPLHF	TGTGTCACACCGATAGACAGGTATAATTCACCCCTCCACTTT	TRBJ1-6	-	few	TRBV7-5